This T cell receptor (beta chain) stems from a study of control samples from healthy donors and cancer patients. Germline V gene data show CDR1 as SGHRS and CDR2 as YFSETQ. V dropped 0 bases and J dropped 1 base, with 10 bases sitting between them. The CDR3 is made up of 15 amino acids. Here immunoSEQ multiplex PCR was the method, and the copy in TCRdb shows in-frame clones only, minus some. Among 25,000 to 30,000 clones listed, over 75% were seen once. Sequenced: PBMCs. The TCR was taken from a woman aged 60-70 years with head and neck cancer. J is TRBJ1-1 and V is TRBV5-1; maybe TRBD1 (6 bases). The chain's CDR3 is CASSLVGGSNTEAFF. The DNA for the CDR3 is TGCGCCAGCAGCTTGGTAGGGGGGTCGAACACTGAAGCTTTCTTT.